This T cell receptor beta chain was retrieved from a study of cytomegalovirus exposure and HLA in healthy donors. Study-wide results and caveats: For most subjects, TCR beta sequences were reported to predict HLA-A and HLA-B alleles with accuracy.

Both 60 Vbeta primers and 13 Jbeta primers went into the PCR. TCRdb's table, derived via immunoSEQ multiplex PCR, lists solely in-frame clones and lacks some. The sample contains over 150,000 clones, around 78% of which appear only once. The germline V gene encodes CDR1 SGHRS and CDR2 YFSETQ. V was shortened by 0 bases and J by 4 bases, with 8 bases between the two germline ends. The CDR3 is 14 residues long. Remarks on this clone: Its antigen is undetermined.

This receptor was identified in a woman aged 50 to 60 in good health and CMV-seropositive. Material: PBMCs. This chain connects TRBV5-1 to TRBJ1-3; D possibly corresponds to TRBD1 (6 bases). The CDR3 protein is CASSLDREGNTIYF. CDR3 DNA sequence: TGCGCCAGCAGCTTGGACAGGGAAGGAAACACCATATATTTT.